Sequencing of this T cell receptor beta chain was carried out in a study of T-cell memory formation after mild COVID-19. Study at large: TCR clusters largely stayed donor specific.

As to this clonotype: The antigen remains unidentified.

Germline V gene sequence: CDR1 SGHRS, CDR2 YFSETQ. The CDR3 sequence is 14 residues long. Trimming left V 4 bases short and J 3 bases short, with 13 bases between. General study points: Prior to infection, memory already included some responding clones, suggesting cross-reactive memory joined. Shrinking CD4+ clones were chiefly CM and EM; CD8+ ones were chiefly EMRA. Day 15 to 85 contracting clones showed balanced CD4/CD8; later expanders leaned CD4+.

TCRdb recomputed calls from the 5' RACE reads with MiXCR, one row per CDR3 protein. The sample holds 560,000 or so distinct CDR3 sequences, 15% to 20% seen once. This rearrangement joins TRBV5-1 to TRBJ1-1, with D unresolved. Input material: PBMCs or a T cell subset sorted from them (not recorded which). The TCR comes from an adult woman who had mild COVID-19 (a few samples of this study predate the infection). Cell type and time point are not known. Here the CDR3 DNA reads TGCGCCAGCAGCATGGAGTCTGGGGACACTGAAGCTTTCTTT. Translation gives CASSMESGDTEAFF. Filled out from reference TRBV5-1 and TRBJ1-1, the complete variable domain reads KAGVTQTPRYLIKTRGQQVTLSCSPISGHRSVSWYQQTPGQGLQFLFEYFSETQRNKGNFPGRFSGRQFSNSRSEMNVSTLELGDSALYLCASSMESGDTEAFFGQGTRLTVV.